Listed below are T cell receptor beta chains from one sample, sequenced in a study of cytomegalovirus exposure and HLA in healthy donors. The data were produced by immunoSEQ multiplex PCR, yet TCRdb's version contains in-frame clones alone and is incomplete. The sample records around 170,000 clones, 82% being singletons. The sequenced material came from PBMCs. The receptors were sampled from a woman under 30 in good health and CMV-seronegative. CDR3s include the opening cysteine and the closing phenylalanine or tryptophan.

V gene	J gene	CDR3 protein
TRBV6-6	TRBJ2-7	CASSYSKLKEQYF
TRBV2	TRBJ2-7	CASSVYRGTYEQYF
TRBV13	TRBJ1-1	CASRRQGEGTEAFF
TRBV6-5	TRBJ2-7	CASRVSGQGYEQYF
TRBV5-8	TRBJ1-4	CASSPGRVPLGEKLFF
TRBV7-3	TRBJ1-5	CASSLTGGNQPQHF
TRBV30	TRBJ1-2	CAWSALGQGFSGYTF
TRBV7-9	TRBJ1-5	CASRQGPNQPQHF
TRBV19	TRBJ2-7	CASSIGGGTASYEQYF
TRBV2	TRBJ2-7	CASSDPLAGGFGEQYF
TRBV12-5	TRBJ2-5	CASGLGTKTQYF
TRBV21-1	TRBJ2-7	CASSKSEPPKYEQYF
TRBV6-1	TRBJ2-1	CASSERQGILGEQFF
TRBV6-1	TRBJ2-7	CASSEEAGGPYEQYF
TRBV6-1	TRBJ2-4	CASSAAGMVAKNIQYF
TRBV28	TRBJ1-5	CASSPYSNQPQHF
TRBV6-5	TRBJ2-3	CASSYPAVGGDTQYF
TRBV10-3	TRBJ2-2	CAISEGVPGELFF
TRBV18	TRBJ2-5	CASSPTGSPGAQYF
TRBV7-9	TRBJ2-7	CASSSGVEQYF
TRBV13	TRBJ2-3	CASSSPFGREDTDTQYF
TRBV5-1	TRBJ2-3	CASSLSPSGGAPDTQYF
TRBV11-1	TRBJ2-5	CASSQQRDPLQETQYF
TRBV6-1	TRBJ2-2	CASMISGPGELFF
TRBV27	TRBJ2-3	CASTLTQGWGTDTQYF
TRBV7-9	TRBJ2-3	CASSSGLAGGPSTDTQYF
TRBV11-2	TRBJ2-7	CASTSADYYEQYF
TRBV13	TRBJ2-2	CASSTSGQGGTGELFF
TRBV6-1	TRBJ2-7	CASFRDSTYEQYF
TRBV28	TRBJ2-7	CASTVRGAGVREQYF
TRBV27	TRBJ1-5	CASSLLGGSNQPQHF